This T cell receptor beta chain was observed in a study of T cell repertoires in cytomegalovirus infection. Study as a whole: An indication of both CMV infection and matching HLA type came from public TCR beta signatures. The study, taken as a whole, reports: Identification of carriers of CMV plus the relevant HLA was achieved through cumulative public TCR beta family frequency. HLA-C-restricted CMV-specific TCR beta clonotypes were dominant in the ex vivo response.

TCRdb processed the reads anew with MiXCR; each CDR3 protein has one entry. The sample lists some 500,000 distinct CDR3 sequences, approximately 40% occurring once. This clonotype was seen a few times. Its antigen is undetermined. Deletions cut 3 bases from V and 8 bases from J, with 6 bases between. Germline CDR1 and CDR2: SNHLY and FYNNEI. The CDR3 runs 11 residues. The receptor was isolated from a human donor in good health (CMV status not recorded). Some clones in this sample may be carry-over from other donors' samples. This material consisted of cultured PBMCs, taken from culture after CMV antigen stimulation. The chain carries TRBV2 and TRBJ2-3; tentative D call: TRBD2 (5 bases). In DNA, the CDR3 is TGTGCCAGCAGTGATCTAGCTACGCAGTATTTT. It is translated as CASSDLATQYF.